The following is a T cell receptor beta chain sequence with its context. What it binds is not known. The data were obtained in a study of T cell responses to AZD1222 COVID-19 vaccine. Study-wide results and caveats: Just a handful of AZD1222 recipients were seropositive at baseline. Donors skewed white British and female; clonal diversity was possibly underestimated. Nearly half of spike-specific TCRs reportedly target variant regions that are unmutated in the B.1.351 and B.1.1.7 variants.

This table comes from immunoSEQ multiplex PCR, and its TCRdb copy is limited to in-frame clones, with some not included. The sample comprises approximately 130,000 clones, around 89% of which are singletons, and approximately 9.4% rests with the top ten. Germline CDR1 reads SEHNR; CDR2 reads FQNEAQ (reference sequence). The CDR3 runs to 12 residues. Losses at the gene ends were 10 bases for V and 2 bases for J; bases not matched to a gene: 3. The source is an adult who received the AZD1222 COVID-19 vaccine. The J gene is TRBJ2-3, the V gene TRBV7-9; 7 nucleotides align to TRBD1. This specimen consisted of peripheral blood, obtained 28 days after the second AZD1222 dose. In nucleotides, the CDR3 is TGTGCCACCGGACAGGACACAGATACGCAGTATTTT. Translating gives CATGQDTDTQYF.